The 4 T cell receptor beta chains below all came from one sample that was sequenced in a study of blood T cell repertoires in COVID-19. The protocol was immunoSEQ multiplex PCR, while the TCRdb copy is restricted to in-frame clones and leaves out a portion. The table includes about 52,000 clones, 86% detected once. The sample consisted of peripheral blood. These receptor sequences come from a woman of 80 years or more with acute or convalescent COVID-19.

V is TRBV5-1 and J is TRBJ1-6; TRBD1 matches at 9 bases. The CDR3 contains 15 residues. Germline assignment: CDR1 SGHRS and CDR2 YFSETQ. Trimming removed 0 bases from V and 10 bases from J; junction bases left unmatched: 5. For the CDR3, the DNA is TGCGCCAGCAGCTTGGGGACAGGGGCGAACTCACCCCTCCACTTT. This gives the protein CASSLGTGANSPLHF. Filled out from reference TRBV5-1 and TRBJ1-6, the complete variable domain reads KAGVTQTPRYLIKTRGQQVTLSCSPISGHRSVSWYQQTPGQGLQFLFEYFSETQRNKGNFPGRFSGRQFSNSRSEMNVSTLELGDSALYLCASSLGTGANSPLHFGNGTRLTVT.

The chain has TRBV3-1 (or the pseudogene TRBV3-2) and TRBJ1-4, with 7 nucleotides matching TRBD1. Germline trimming cut 7 bases from V and 4 bases from J; bases unmatched to any gene: 3. CDR3 size: 13 residues. The germline V gene encodes CDR1 LGHDT and CDR2 YNNKEL (reference sequence). CDR3 in amino acids: CASNRGLNEKLFF. CDR3 sequence (DNA): TGTGCCAGCAACAGGGGCCTTAATGAAAAACTGTTTTTT.

This clone was found once. The J gene is TRBJ2-5, the V gene TRBV5-8, with a tentative D call TRBD1 (6 bases). CDR1 is SGHTS and CDR2 is YDEGEE in the germline V gene. Between the trimmed V and J ends, which lost 4 bases and 3 bases, there was a span of 10 bases. There are 13 residues in the CDR3. The CDR3 DNA follows: TGTGCCAGCAGCCGGGGACATAAAGAGACCCAGTACTTC. It encodes CASSRGHKETQYF. The entire variable domain, with the rest obtained from reference TRBV5-8 and TRBJ2-5, is as follows: EAGVTQSPTHLIKTRGQQATLRCSPISGHTSVYWYQQALGLGLQFLLWYDEGEERNRGNFPPRFSGRQFPNYSSELNVNALELEDSALYLCASSRGHKETQYFGPGTRLLVL.

CDR3 nucleotides: TGTGCCAGCAGGACTAGCGGGCTCTACAATGAGCAGTTCTTC. It encodes CASRTSGLYNEQFF. The chain uses TRBV7-8 and TRBJ2-1; 10 nucleotides align to TRBD2. Germline CDR1 is SGHVS and CDR2 is FQNEAQ. V shed 6 bases and J 3 bases; nucleotides not matched to a gene: 2. This CDR3 region has 14 residues.